This TCR beta chain is from a study of T cell responses to AZD1222 COVID-19 vaccine. The ends were cut back, 2 bases at V and 0 bases at J, with 14 bases in the middle. The CDR3 covers 16 residues. Germline-derived CDR1 and CDR2 are SGHDT and YYEEEE. The protocol was immunoSEQ multiplex PCR, while the TCRdb copy is restricted to in-frame clones and leaves out a portion. Of about 150,000 clones listed, roughly 92% are singletons. The genes are TRBV5-6 and TRBJ1-2, with a tentative D call TRBD1 (5 bases). The clonotype was recovered from an adult in good health. Sequencing was performed on peripheral blood, taken on day 0 of AZD1222 vaccination. CDR3 loop: CASSFFRDPANYGYTF. The CDR3 nucleotides read TGTGCCAGCAGCTTCTTCCGGGACCCAGCTAACTATGGCTACACCTTC.